Shown below are 11 T cell receptor beta chains from a single sample sequenced in a study of T cell changes during pregnancy in multiple sclerosis. This table comes from immunoSEQ multiplex PCR, and its TCRdb copy is limited to in-frame clones, with some not included. Of around 78,000 clones listed, roughly 93% are singletons. The input for sequencing was peripheral blood, taken in the second trimester of pregnancy. The source is a female donor with multiple sclerosis, enrolled in a pregnancy study.

The V gene is TRBV7-9, the J gene TRBJ2-7, with 11 nucleotides matching TRBD2. With 5 bases clipped from V and 9 bases from J, the junction kept 9 bases outside the gene matches. The CDR3 sequence is 14 residues long. Germline CDR1 and CDR2: SEHNR and FQNEAQ (reference sequence). CDR3 nucleotides: TGTGCCAGCAGCCAACTAGCGGGGGCAAGAGGGCAGTACTTC. Translating it yields CASSQLAGARGQYF.

This clone was seen a handful of times. V is TRBV19 and J is TRBJ2-5; 14 nucleotides match TRBD2. Trimming took 5 bases from V and 7 from J; bases not matched to a gene: 9. This CDR3 is 16 amino acids long. The germline V gene encodes CDR1 LNHDA and CDR2 SQIVND (reference sequence). The CDR3 spells CASSSRLAGGLRTQYF. CDR3 bases: TGTGCCAGTAGTTCGAGACTAGCGGGGGGGCTGCGGACCCAGTACTTC.

In this sample, this clone turned up once. The CDR3 bases are TGTGCCAGCAGCTTACAGCGGTTAGGCACAGATACGCAGTATTTT. This codes for CASSLQRLGTDTQYF. This chain uses TRBV7-2 with TRBJ2-3, with a tentative D call TRBD2 (5 bases). This CDR3 contains 15 residues. The V end lost 2 bases, the J end lost 1 base, and 10 bases lay between the germline ends. CDR1 and CDR2 (germline): SGHTA, FQGNSA.

The CDR3 loop reads CASSLMGRGASTEAFF. The CDR3, as DNA: TGTGCCAGCAGCTTAATGGGCAGGGGGGCTTCCACTGAAGCTTTCTTT. The chain is built from TRBV7-3 and TRBJ1-1; 7 bases map to TRBD1. Germline loops: CDR1 SGHTA, CDR2 FQGTGA. The CDR3 covers 16 residues. The junction had 9 bases not matched to a gene; V was cut back by 1 base and J by 4 bases.

The chain joins TRBV5-6 to TRBJ1-4; weak D call: TRBD1 (5 bases). Trimming left V 4 bases short and J 3 bases short, with 7 bases between. The CDR3 extends over 13 amino acids. Germline values: CDR1 SGHDT, CDR2 YYEEEE. The CDR3 region is CASSGQSNEKLFF. The CDR3 bases are TGTGCCAGCAGCGGACAATCTAATGAAAAACTGTTTTTT.

This chain links TRBV6-5 with TRBJ1-4; D may be TRBD1 (6 bases). CDR3 size: 13 residues. Germline V gene lookup returns CDR1 MNHEY and CDR2 SVGAGI. V lost 8 bases to trimming and J lost 8 bases, with 15 bases between them. CDR3 DNA sequence: TGTGCCAGCGCCCAGGGGCCCAAAGAAAAACTGTTTTTT. As protein: CASAQGPKEKLFF.

The CDR3 region has the DNA TGTGCCAGCAGATTTTTTGGGAGCGCTAATGAAAAACTGTTTTTT. It encodes CASRFFGSANEKLFF. The V and J genes are TRBV28 and TRBJ1-4; no clear D. Trimming pared 6 bases from V and 3 bases from J, leaving 14 bases between. In germline, CDR1 is MDHEN, CDR2 SYDVKM. This CDR3 is built from 15 residues.

The rearrangement joins TRBV19 to TRBJ2-7; 8 bases line up with TRBD2. CDR3 length: 12 residues. V lost 6 bases and J lost 4; bases outside the gene matches: 2. Germline V lookup: CDR1 LNHDA, CDR2 SQIVND (reference sequence). In DNA form, the CDR3 reads TGTGCCAGTAGGAGCGGGAGATACGAGCAGTACTTC. Translating gives CASRSGRYEQYF.

The V gene is TRBV2, the J gene TRBJ2-2, with a possible D match to TRBD1 (5 bases). Per the germline V gene, CDR1 is SNHLY and CDR2 is FYNNEI. There are 15 residues in the CDR3. V was pared by 5 bases and J by 0 bases, with 10 bases between. The CDR3: CASSSTDTNTGELFF. As DNA, the CDR3 is TGTGCCAGCAGTTCGACAGATACGAACACCGGGGAGCTGTTTTTT. The entire variable domain, with the rest obtained from reference TRBV2 and TRBJ2-2, is as follows: EPEVTQTPSHQVTQMGQEVILRCVPISNHLYFYWYRQILGQKVEFLVSFYNNEISEKSEIFDDQFSVERPDGSNFTLKIRSTKLEDSAMYFCASSSTDTNTGELFFGEGSRLTVL.

J is TRBJ1-5 and V is TRBV4-1; D not certain. The length of the CDR3 is 12 residues. Per the germline V gene, CDR1 is MGHRA and CDR2 is YSYEKL. V dropped 1 base and J dropped 9 bases, with 7 bases sitting between them. The CDR3 bases are TGCGCCAGCAGCCAAGTATCAGGGCCCCAGCATTTT. Translation: CASSQVSGPQHF.

The gene calls are TRBV18 and TRBJ1-1, with D unresolved. With 0 bases removed from V and 4 bases from J, the gap between germline ends came to 6 bases. The CDR3 spans 13 residues. CDR1 and CDR2 from the germline V gene are KGHSH and LQKENI. The CDR3 nucleotides read TGTGCCAGCTCACCACCGTTCGTCACTGAAGCTTTCTTT. It encodes CASSPPFVTEAFF.